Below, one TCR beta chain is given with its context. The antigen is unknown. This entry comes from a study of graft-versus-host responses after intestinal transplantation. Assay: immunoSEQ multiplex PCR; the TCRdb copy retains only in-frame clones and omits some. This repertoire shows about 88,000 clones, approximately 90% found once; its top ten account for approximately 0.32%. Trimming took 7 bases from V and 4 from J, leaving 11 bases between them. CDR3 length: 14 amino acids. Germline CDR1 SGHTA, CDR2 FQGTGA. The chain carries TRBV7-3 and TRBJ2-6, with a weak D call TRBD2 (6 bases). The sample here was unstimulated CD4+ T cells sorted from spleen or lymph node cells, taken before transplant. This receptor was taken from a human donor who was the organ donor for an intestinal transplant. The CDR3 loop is CASTRESGANVLTF. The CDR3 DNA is TGTGCCAGCACCCGGGAGTCGGGGGCCAACGTCCTGACTTTC.